These 15 T cell receptor beta chains were sequenced from one sample in a study of CD4+ T cells in melanoma. Libraries were prepared by immunoSEQ multiplex PCR; TCRdb keeps only in-frame clonotypes and omits some of them. The sample includes 12,000 to 15,000 clones, approximately 62% of them seen just once. Sequenced input: cells from a culture (not recorded whether cultured in vitro). These receptors all stem from a human donor with melanoma.

This sequence joins TRBV5-4 and TRBJ1-2; 10 bases fit TRBD1. This CDR3 has 14 amino acids. V was pared by 6 bases and J by 8 bases, with 10 bases of the junction left unmatched. Per germline, CDR1 SGHNT and CDR2 YYREEE (reference sequence). CDR3 coding DNA: TGTGCCAGCACACGTGACAGGGGGCTTCGAGGCTACACCTTC. This translates into CASTRDRGLRGYTF.

V gene TRBV6-5 combines with J gene TRBJ1-1, with D perhaps matching TRBD1 (6 bases). The V and J ends lost 2 bases and 3 bases respectively, with 13 bases between them. Germline V gene lookup returns CDR1 MNHEY and CDR2 SVGAGI. The CDR3 covers 15 residues. The CDR3 protein is CASSYQPGGHTEAFF. The CDR3 nucleotides are TGTGCCAGCAGTTACCAGCCCGGGGGCCACACTGAAGCTTTCTTT.

The gene calls are TRBV11-3 and TRBJ2-2; tentative D call: TRBD2 (7 bases). The ends were cut back, 5 bases at V and 9 bases at J, with 22 bases in the middle. Germline values: CDR1 SGHNT, CDR2 YENEEA. CDR3 length: 16 amino acids. CDR3 in amino acids: CASSVGGGHGKRELFF. Written as DNA, the CDR3 is TGTGCCAGCAGCGTGGGGGGGGGCCATGGAAAACGGGAGCTGTTTTTT.

The rearrangement joins TRBV9 to TRBJ1-1; the D is unclear. This CDR3 region has 16 residues. Germline V gives CDR1 SGDLS, CDR2 YYNGEE. V gave up 0 bases and J gave up 2 bases, with 14 bases separating them. CDR3 amino acids: CASSVGIIEVNTEAFF. The CDR3 region has the DNA TGTGCCAGCAGCGTAGGGATTATAGAGGTAAACACTGAAGCTTTCTTT.

This chain uses TRBV9 with TRBJ2-3, with 13 bases fitting TRBD2. V lost 2 bases to trimming and J lost 4 bases; unmatched junction nucleotides: 10. Germline CDR1 is SGDLS and CDR2 is YYNGEE. This CDR3 is 18 amino acids long. The CDR3 spells CASSVKGTSGVGADTQYF. DNA for the CDR3: TGTGCCAGCAGCGTCAAAGGGACTAGCGGGGTTGGGGCAGATACGCAGTATTTT.

This clone showed up just once. The V call is TRBV7-9, the J call TRBJ1-2; D gene uncertain. Trimming shortened V by 3 bases and J by 5 bases, and 10 bases separated the two germline ends. The germline gives CDR1 SEHNR, CDR2 FQNEAQ (reference sequence). The CDR3 sequence is 13 residues long. The CDR3 DNA follows: TGTGCCAGCAGCTTCGATCCTCGGTATGGCTACACCTTC. Encoded protein: CASSFDPRYGYTF.

In DNA form, the CDR3 reads TGTGCCAGCTGGGACGGGGACTATGGCTACACCTTC. This sequence encodes CASWDGDYGYTF. The V and J genes are TRBV18 and TRBJ1-2, with D possibly being TRBD1 (5 bases). V lost 7 bases to trimming and J lost 3 bases, with 9 bases between them. This CDR3 contains 12 residues. CDR1 is KGHSH, CDR2 LQKENI, per germline.

This chain uses TRBV14 with TRBJ2-7; TRBD1 matches at 11 bases. CDR1 and CDR2 (germline): SGHDN, FVKESK. CDR3 size: 15 residues. Germline trimming cut 0 bases from V and 7 bases from J; bases unmatched to any gene: 5. The CDR3 region has the DNA TGTGCCAGCAGCCAAGACGGACAGGGGGCTCGGGAGCAGTACTTC. As protein: CASSQDGQGAREQYF.

The chain joins TRBV11-3 to TRBJ2-1; the match to TRBD2 covers 15 bases. Germline V gene lookup returns CDR1 SGHNT and CDR2 YENEEA. The CDR3 is 16 amino acids. V gave up 5 bases and J gave up 5 bases; unmatched junction bases: 4. This chain's CDR3 is CASSQGLAGGNNEQFF. In DNA, the CDR3 is TGTGCCAGCAGCCAAGGACTAGCGGGGGGGAACAATGAGCAGTTCTTC. Full variable domain (missing parts from reference TRBV11-3 and TRBJ2-1): EAGVVQSPRYKIIEKKQPVAFWCNPISGHNTLYWYLQNLGQGPELLIRYENEEAVDDSQLPKDRFSAERLKGVDSTLKIQPAELGDSAVYLCASSQGLAGGNNEQFFGPGTRLTVL.

The chain carries TRBV6-5 and TRBJ1-2, with D tentatively TRBD1 (5 bases). The CDR3 is 14 residues long. V was clipped by 3 bases and J by 0 bases, with 8 bases between them. Germline CDR1 MNHEY, CDR2 SVGAGI. CDR3 bases: TGTGCCAGCAGTTATGCAGGGTCTAACTATGGCTACACCTTC. Protein sequence: CASSYAGSNYGYTF.

The chain combines TRBV4-1 with TRBJ2-7; TRBD1 matches at 10 bases. Germline V lookup: CDR1 MGHRA, CDR2 YSYEKL. The CDR3 loop spans 14 amino acids. The trim removed 4 bases at V and 2 bases at J, leaving 2 bases unmatched. CDR3 in amino acids: CASSRGQGAYEQYF. CDR3 nucleotide sequence: TGCGCCAGCAGCCGAGGACAGGGGGCCTACGAGCAGTACTTC.

The CDR3 reads CSASHSYEQYF. CDR3 bases: TGCAGTGCTAGTCACAGCTACGAGCAGTACTTC. This chain uses TRBV20-1 with TRBJ2-7; no firm D call. Trimming pared 3 bases from V and 3 bases from J, leaving 6 bases between. This CDR3 contains 11 residues. Germline V CDR1 and CDR2: DFQATT, SNEGSKA (reference sequence).

The chain links TRBV2 to TRBJ2-3; D is unresolved. The CDR3 is 14 amino acids. The germline V gene has CDR1 SNHLY and CDR2 FYNNEI. Trimming cost V 1 base and J 4 bases, with 9 bases left between them. CDR3 bases: TGTGCCAGCAGTGAAGGGCACCCACCAGATACGCAGTATTTT. Translation: CASSEGHPPDTQYF.

Only one count was recorded for this clone. V gene TRBV6-1 combines with J gene TRBJ1-2, with 9 bases that match TRBD1. The CDR3 contains 14 residues. Germline V gene sequence: CDR1 MNHNS, CDR2 SASEGT. After removal of 6 bases from V and 4 bases from J, the junction contained 6 bases not matched to a gene. The CDR3 protein is CASRRQGGTYGYTF. The CDR3 nucleotides are TGTGCCAGCAGAAGACAGGGGGGAACCTATGGCTACACCTTC.

The rearrangement uses TRBV11-2 and TRBJ2-1; no reliable D call. V shed 3 bases and J shed 6 bases, with 15 bases lying between them. This CDR3 comprises 15 residues. From germline, CDR1 is SGHAT and CDR2 FQNNGV. CDR3 nucleotides: TGTGCCAGCAGCTTTGAGTTAGGCAATAGCAATGAGCAGTTCTTC. Its protein is CASSFELGNSNEQFF. The whole variable domain, remainder taken from reference TRBV11-2 and TRBJ2-1, is EAGVAQSPRYKIIEKRQSVAFWCNPISGHATLYWYQQILGQGPKLLIQFQNNGVVDDSQLPKDRFSAERLKGVDSTLKIQPAKLEDSAVYLCASSFELGNSNEQFFGPGTRLTVL.